This paragraph reports one TCR beta chain. One end of the junction is discordant with germline, which a read error may explain. The data originate from a study of identical twins. A template switching step contributed a universal primer site, while unique molecular identifiers were present in the cDNA. TCRdb re-analysed the 5' RACE reads in MiXCR, keeping a single row per CDR3 protein. The repertoire holds about 470,000 distinct CDR3 sequences, with about 24% as singletons. These records were also assigned to another study, of T cells expressing NK-cell markers. Per that paper: Serological testing identified seven of the eight sequenced donors as HCMV-seropositive and one as seronegative.

The sequence was collected from a woman in her late teens or twenties in good health. Sequencing was carried out using CD4+ T cells sorted from blood.

The CDR3 DNA reads TGTGCTAGCAGCTTAACCCTCGGTATCGGCGCTGGCACAGATACGCAGTATTTT. This gives the protein CASSLTLGIGAGTDTQYF. The chain recombines TRBV7-7 with TRBJ2-3; D gene uncertain. Germline CDR1 reads SSHAT; CDR2 reads FNYEAQ (reference sequence). This CDR3 has 18 residues.